Listed below are T cell receptor beta chains from one sample, sequenced in a study of Ad26.COV2.S vaccination and SARS-CoV-2 variants. The repertoire was sequenced with immunoSEQ multiplex PCR; TCRdb's copy has only in-frame clones and lacks some. The table includes some 480,000 clones, about 83% detected once. Sequencing was performed on peripheral blood, taken in a trial of Ad26.COV2.S vaccine versus placebo. The receptors originated from a person aged 18 to 59 who received the Ad26.COV2.S COVID-19 vaccine or a placebo. Each CDR3 is given with its conserved first and last residue. D genes are given only for firm matches. Not all rows give a size; the values are once, few, many and, for expanded clones, a class.

J gene,V gene,clone size,CDR3 length,D gene,CDR3 DNA,CDR3 protein
TRBJ2-7,TRBV7-3,.,15,TRBD2,TGTGCCAGCAGCTTAGCAGCGGGAGTAGGATACGAGCAGTACTTC,CASSLAAGVGYEQYF
TRBJ1-5,TRBV7-8,.,17,TRBD1,TGTGCCAGCAGCTTATTCTTCCGGGACAGGGTGAATCAGCCCCAGCATTTT,CASSLFFRDRVNQPQHF
TRBJ2-7,TRBV5-1,.,15,.,TGCGCCAGCAGCCTGAGAACAGGGAACTCCTACGAGCAGTACTTC,CASSLRTGNSYEQYF
TRBJ1-6,TRBV29-1,.,13,TRBD1,TGCAGCGTTCGCGGGACAGGGGAATCACCCCTCCACTTT,CSVRGTGESPLHF
TRBJ2-7,TRBV28,.,13,.,TGTGCCAGCAGTCCGCCGAAGCCCTACGAGCAGTACTTC,CASSPPKPYEQYF
TRBJ2-1,TRBV27,.,15,TRBD2,TGTGCCAGCCAACCGACTAGCGGGAGATCCAATGAGCAGTTCTTC,CASQPTSGRSNEQFF
TRBJ2-2,TRBV28,.,12,.,TGTGCCAGCTGGGGGAACACCGGGGAGCTGTTTTTT,CASWGNTGELFF
TRBJ2-5,TRBV29-1,.,14,TRBD2,TGCAGCGCGGGGGGACTAGCGGGTTCAGAGACCCAGTACTTC,CSAGGLAGSETQYF
TRBJ2-2,TRBV11-2,.,15,TRBD2,TGTGCCAGCAGCCCTCGGACTAGCGTCACCGGGGAGCTGTTTTTT,CASSPRTSVTGELFF
TRBJ2-7,TRBV20-1,.,12,.,TGCAGTGCTAGTCGACGTTCCTACGAGCAGTACTTC,CSASRRSYEQYF
TRBJ2-5,TRBV13,.,15,.,TGTGCCAGCAGCTTAGGAGCAGGGGAACGGGAGACCCAGTACTTC,CASSLGAGERETQYF
TRBJ2-3,TRBV24-1,.,16,.,TGTGCCACCAGTGATTTACCCAGTTCCGGCACAGATACGCAGTATTTT,CATSDLPSSGTDTQYF
TRBJ2-4,TRBV27,.,14,.,TGTGCCAGCAGTTCTCCGGGACTGGGGGACATTCAGTACTTC,CASSSPGLGDIQYF
TRBJ2-1,TRBV7-2,.,16,.,TGTGCCAGCAGGTCTGGAGGACTCCCGAGATACGGTGAGCAGTTCTTC,CASRSGGLPRYGEQFF
TRBJ1-1,TRBV11-2,.,14,.,TGTGCCAGCAGCGCGATAGTAGGAAGGACTGAAGCTTTCTTT,CASSAIVGRTEAFF
TRBJ1-1,TRBV7-8,.,16,TRBD1,TGTGCCAGCAGACCACAGGGGGCGCGGGGGAACACTGAAGCTTTCTTT,CASRPQGARGNTEAFF
TRBJ2-2,TRBV5-6,.,17,TRBD2,TGTGCCAGCAGCTTGGCCCGGACTAGCGGGAGGTACGGGGAGCTGTTTTTT,CASSLARTSGRYGELFF
TRBJ2-7,TRBV9,.,15,TRBD1,TGTGCCAGCAGCGTAGCAGACAGGGGCATGGTCGAGCAGTACTTC,CASSVADRGMVEQYF
TRBJ2-7,TRBV28,once,10,.,TGTGCCAGCAGTGGAACGGGGGAGTACTTC,CASSGTGEYF
TRBJ2-3,TRBV7-8,.,13,TRBD1,TGTGCCAGCAGCCCCCAGGGGGTGGATACGCAGTATTTT,CASSPQGVDTQYF
TRBJ2-3,TRBV6-6,.,14,.,TGTGCCAGCGAAGTTTCGGTCTTCGGCGATACGCAGTATTTT,CASEVSVFGDTQYF
TRBJ1-3,TRBV5-4,.,13,.,TGTGCCAGCAGCACCCCACAGGGAGACACCATATATTTT,CASSTPQGDTIYF